This T cell receptor (beta chain) derives from a study of patients and donors after allogeneic stem cell transplantation. J lost 8 bases, V lost 5 bases, and 15 bases had no gene match. Per the germline V gene, CDR1 is MNHEY and CDR2 is SMNVEV (reference sequence). CDR3 size: 17 residues. TCRdb called the RT-PCR reads again in MiXCR, with one record for every CDR3 protein. The table records roughly 880,000 distinct CDR3 sequences, about a sixth of them present only once. The sequenced material came from blood, either unsorted or a sorted T cell fraction (not recorded which). The sequence derives from a human donor who was either an allogeneic HSCT recipient or a stem cell or donor lymphocyte infusion donor (not recorded which). It is not recorded whose cells these are; they may come from a transplant donor. The chain employs TRBV27 and TRBJ1-2; 12 bases agree with TRBD1. CDR3 region: CASSTHAGTGGNGGYTF. For the CDR3, the DNA is TGTGCCAGCAGTACCCACGCCGGGACAGGGGGCAATGGGGGCTACACCTTC.